Presented here are 15 T cell receptor beta chains from one specimen sequenced in a study of tumor-infiltrating lymphocytes in localized non-small cell lung cancer. The repertoire was sequenced with immunoSEQ multiplex PCR; TCRdb's copy has only in-frame clones and lacks some. The table has about 29,000 clones, approximately 83% seen once; the top ten hold roughly 1.9%. The sample was lung tumor tissue. These receptors all come from a human donor with non-small cell lung cancer.

This sequence joins TRBV7-9 and TRBJ2-1; D perhaps matches TRBD1 (6 bases). CDR1 is SEHNR, CDR2 FQNEAQ, per germline (reference sequence). CDR3 length: 14 amino acids. Trimming took off 1 base at V and 7 bases at J, with 11 bases between the two ends. The DNA for the CDR3 is TGTGCCAGCAGCTTAGTTGGGGGCTGGAATGAGCAGTTCTTC. It specifies CASSLVGGWNEQFF.

This clone came up once. This sequence joins TRBV2 and TRBJ1-2; 8 bases agree with TRBD1. This CDR3 contains 14 residues. V trimming: 2 bases; J trimming: 6 bases; junction bases outside the gene matches: 5. Per the germline V gene, CDR1 is SNHLY and CDR2 is FYNNEI. This CDR3 reads CASSEWQGANGYTF. In DNA form, the CDR3 reads TGTGCCAGCAGTGAATGGCAGGGGGCAAATGGCTACACCTTC.

The CDR3 nucleotides read TGTGCCAGCGCAAAGGGGAGCCCTAGCACAGATACGCAGTATTTT. It specifies CASAKGSPSTDTQYF. The rearrangement uses TRBV6-6 and TRBJ2-3; D is possibly TRBD1 or TRBD2 (5 bases each). Trimming took 8 bases from V and 0 from J, leaving 15 bases between them. Germline CDR1 reads MNHNY; CDR2 reads SVGAGI (reference sequence). The CDR3 runs 15 residues.

The J gene is TRBJ2-1, the V gene TRBV11-2, with D perhaps TRBD1 (5 bases). Germline CDR1 and CDR2: SGHAT and FQNNGV. V shed 5 bases and J shed 6 bases, with 23 bases lying between them. This CDR3 comprises 17 residues. CDR3 sequence reads: CASSAPQTVAPLNEQFF. CDR3 in DNA: TGTGCCAGCAGCGCACCCCAGACAGTTGCCCCCCTCAATGAGCAGTTCTTC.

The rearrangement joins TRBV7-9 to TRBJ2-7, with unresolved D. The length of the CDR3 is 13 residues. V gave up 7 bases and J gave up 2 bases, with 12 bases separating them. Germline CDR1 and CDR2: SEHNR and FQNEAQ (reference sequence). CDR3 residues: CASTVAGAYEQYF. CDR3 coding DNA: TGTGCCAGCACCGTGGCAGGAGCCTACGAGCAGTACTTC.

The count of this clone is one. This chain connects TRBV7-2 to TRBJ2-7, with 10 bases matching TRBD2. The junction had 0 bases not matched to a gene; V was cut back by 2 bases and J by 2 bases. CDR1 and CDR2 (germline): SGHTA, FQGNSA. The CDR3 consists of 14 residues. The CDR3 protein is CASSLTSGTYEQYF. The CDR3 nucleotides read TGTGCCAGCAGCTTAACTAGCGGGACCTACGAGCAGTACTTC.

For the CDR3, the DNA is TGTGCCAGCAGCGCCAGGGACTCCGGGAACATGAACACTGAAGCTTTCTTT. Translation gives CASSARDSGNMNTEAFF. The V gene is TRBV14, the J gene TRBJ1-1; D possibly corresponds to TRBD1 (5 bases). Trimming pared 5 bases from V and 0 bases from J, leaving 19 bases between. The CDR3 is 17 amino acids. The germline gives CDR1 SGHDN, CDR2 FVKESK.

The gene calls are TRBV5-6 and TRBJ1-2; D is uncertain. With 5 bases removed from V and 11 bases from J, the gap between germline ends came to 16 bases. The CDR3 contains 12 residues. Germline V gives CDR1 SGHDT, CDR2 YYEEEE. The CDR3 DNA is TGTGCCAGCAGATCTGGCCCTGGCGGGTACACCTTC. Residues: CASRSGPGGYTF.

This clone is classed as medium-sized. The J gene is TRBJ2-5, the V gene TRBV7-9; the D is unclear. The V gene lost 5 bases and the J gene lost 2 bases, with 12 bases spanning the gap. CDR1 and CDR2 from the germline V gene are SEHNR and FQNEAQ (reference sequence). The CDR3 length is 14 residues. In nucleotides, the CDR3 is TGTGCCAGCAGCAAAGCCCAACGTCAAGAGACCCAGTACTTC. This gives the protein CASSKAQRQETQYF.

This clone is a singleton in its sample. This sequence joins TRBV4-2 and TRBJ2-1; D perhaps matches TRBD2 (6 bases). Looked up from germline, CDR1 is LGHNA and CDR2 is YNFKEQ. The CDR3 is 15 residues long. V lost 4 bases and J 7 bases, leaving 17 bases between the germline ends. Here the CDR3 reads CASSRPGLRPNEQFF. CDR3 sequence (DNA): TGTGCCAGCAGCCGCCCGGGACTTCGCCCGAATGAGCAGTTCTTC.

The chain recombines TRBV7-3 with TRBJ1-1, with TRBD1 as a possible D gene (6 bases). In germline, CDR1 is SGHTA, CDR2 FQGTGA. The ends were cut back, 1 base at V and 0 bases at J, with 9 bases in the middle. The CDR3 loop spans 15 amino acids. CDR3 sequence reads: CASSLSTGMNTEAFF. For the CDR3, the DNA is TGTGCCAGCAGCTTAAGCACAGGGATGAACACTGAAGCTTTCTTT.

The chain is built from TRBV5-8 and TRBJ1-3; TRBD1 matches 9 bases. Looked up from germline, CDR1 is SGHTS and CDR2 is YDEGEE. CDR3 length: 17 amino acids. V dropped 4 bases and J dropped 5; count of bases not matched to a gene: 13. For the CDR3, the DNA is TGTGCCAGCAGCCCCGGGACAGGGTTCAACAGTAGAAACACCATATATTTT. Its translation is CASSPGTGFNSRNTIYF. Full variable domain (rest looked up from reference TRBV5-8 and TRBJ1-3): EAGVTQSPTHLIKTRGQQATLRCSPISGHTSVYWYQQALGLGLQFLLWYDEGEERNRGNFPPRFSGRQFPNYSSELNVNALELEDSALYLCASSPGTGFNSRNTIYFGEGSWLTVV.

This clone was recorded once. The chain recombines TRBV5-4 with TRBJ2-2, with 7 bases aligning to TRBD1. This CDR3 is built from 14 residues. The germline gives CDR1 SGHNT, CDR2 YYREEE (reference sequence). Unmatched junction bases numbered 3, after V lost 2 bases and J lost 5 bases. The CDR3 region has the DNA TGTGCCAGCAGCTTCAAGACAGGGACCGGGGAGCTGTTTTTT. Amino acids: CASSFKTGTGELFF.

This clone was observed a handful of times. The chain has TRBV19 and TRBJ1-2; D gene ambiguous. V lost 4 bases to trimming and J lost 0 bases, with 18 bases between them. The CDR3 covers 17 residues. Germline V gene lookup returns CDR1 LNHDA and CDR2 SQIVND (reference sequence). CDR3 residues: CASSTQRRASSNYGYTF. CDR3 nucleotide sequence: TGTGCCAGTAGTACCCAGCGGAGGGCTAGCTCTAACTATGGCTACACCTTC.

V and J are TRBV20-1 and TRBJ1-1, with D unclear. Germline V gene lookup returns CDR1 DFQATT and CDR2 SNEGSKA (reference sequence). V shed 2 bases and J shed 2 bases, with 3 bases lying between them. The CDR3 has 11 residues. The CDR3 here is CSARPNTEAFF. As DNA, the CDR3 is TGCAGTGCTAGACCAAACACTGAAGCTTTCTTT.